The clone carrying this TCR beta chain was observed at least ten times. Its antigen is unknown. The data were taken from a study of T cells in Graves' hyperthyroidism and ophthalmopathy. Regarding the study as a whole: Among clonotypes expanded in thyroid above 0.001, most were also found in blood.

What was amplified from RNA transcripts were TCR beta CDR3 regions. The primer set for the first-round RT-PCR of the TCR CDR3 was HTBI. TCRdb re-called the multiplex PCR reads through MiXCR, storing one row per CDR3 protein. Of about 560,000 distinct CDR3 sequences listed, over 15% are singletons. Germline V gene lookup returns CDR1 LGHDT and CDR2 YNNKEL (reference sequence). V was clipped by 1 base and J by 8 bases, with 8 bases between them. The CDR3 runs 13 residues. The source material was blood. This clonotype was sampled from a young woman with Graves' hyperthyroidism. The chain employs TRBV3-1 and TRBJ1-4; D not certain. The CDR3 here is CASSQVGGEKLFF. The DNA for the CDR3 is TGTGCCAGCAGCCAAGTAGGAGGGGAAAAACTGTTTTTT.